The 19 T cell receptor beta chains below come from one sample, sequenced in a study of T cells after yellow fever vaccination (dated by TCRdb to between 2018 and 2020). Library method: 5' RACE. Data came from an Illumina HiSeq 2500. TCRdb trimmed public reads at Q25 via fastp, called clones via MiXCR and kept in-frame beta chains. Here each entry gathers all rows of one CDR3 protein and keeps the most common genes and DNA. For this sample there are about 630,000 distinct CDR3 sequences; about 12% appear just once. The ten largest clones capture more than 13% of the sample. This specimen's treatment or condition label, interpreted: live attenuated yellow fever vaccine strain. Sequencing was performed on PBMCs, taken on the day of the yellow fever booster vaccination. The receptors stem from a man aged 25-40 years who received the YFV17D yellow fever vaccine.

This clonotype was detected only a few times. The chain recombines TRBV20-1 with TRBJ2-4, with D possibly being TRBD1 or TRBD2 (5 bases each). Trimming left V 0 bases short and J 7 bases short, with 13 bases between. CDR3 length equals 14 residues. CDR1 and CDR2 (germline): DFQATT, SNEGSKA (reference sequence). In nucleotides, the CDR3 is TGCAGTGCTAGAGATTCCGGGGCCGGGAACATTCAGTACTTC. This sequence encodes CSARDSGAGNIQYF.

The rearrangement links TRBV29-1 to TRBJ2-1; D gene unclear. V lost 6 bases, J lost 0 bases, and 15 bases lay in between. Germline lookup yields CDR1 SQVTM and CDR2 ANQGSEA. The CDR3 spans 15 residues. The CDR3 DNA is TGCAGCGTGGCCCTTGACCCCTTCTCCTACAATGAGCAGTTCTTC. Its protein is CSVALDPFSYNEQFF.

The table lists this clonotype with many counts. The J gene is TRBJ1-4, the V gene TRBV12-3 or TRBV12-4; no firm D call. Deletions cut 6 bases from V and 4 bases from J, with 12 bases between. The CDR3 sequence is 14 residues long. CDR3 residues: CASSSGGFNEKLFF. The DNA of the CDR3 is TGTGCCAGCAGCTCAGGAGGATTTAATGAAAAACTGTTTTTT.

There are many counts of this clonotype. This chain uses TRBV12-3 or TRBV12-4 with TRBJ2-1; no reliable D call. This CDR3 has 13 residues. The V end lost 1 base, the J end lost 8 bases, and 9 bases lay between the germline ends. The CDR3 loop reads CASSLDRVDEQFF. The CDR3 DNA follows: TGTGCCAGCAGTTTAGACCGCGTCGATGAGCAGTTCTTC.

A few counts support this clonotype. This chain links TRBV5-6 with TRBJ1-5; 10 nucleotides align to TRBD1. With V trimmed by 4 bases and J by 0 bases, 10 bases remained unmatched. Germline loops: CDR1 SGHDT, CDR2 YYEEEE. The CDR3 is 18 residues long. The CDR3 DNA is TGTGCCAGCAGCCACGGACAGGGGGGGGGATATAGCAATCAGCCCCAGCATTTT. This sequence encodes CASSHGQGGGYSNQPQHF.

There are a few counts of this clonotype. This chain's CDR3 is CASSHAGGRFAYEQYF. CDR3 coding DNA: TGCGCCAGCAGCCACGCCGGCGGGAGGTTCGCCTACGAGCAGTACTTC. The rearrangement links TRBV4-1 to TRBJ2-7; 8 nucleotides match TRBD2. In germline, CDR1 is MGHRA, CDR2 YSYEKL. The CDR3 is 16 amino acids. The trim removed 3 bases at V and 2 bases at J, leaving 9 bases unmatched.

This chain's CDR3 is CASSLAQSLIDFSPLHF. In nucleotides, the CDR3 is TGTGCCAGCAGCTTAGCACAGTCCCTTATCGATTTTTCACCCCTCCACTTT. V usage is TRBV7-2 and J usage is TRBJ1-6; no clear D gene. The CDR3 length is 17 residues. V shed 0 bases and J shed 9 bases, with 18 bases lying between them. CDR1 and CDR2 (germline): SGHTA, FQGNSA.

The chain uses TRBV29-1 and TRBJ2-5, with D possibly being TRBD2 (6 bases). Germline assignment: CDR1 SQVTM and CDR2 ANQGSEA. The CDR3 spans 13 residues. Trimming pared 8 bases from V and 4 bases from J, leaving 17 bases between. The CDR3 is CSSNGGAGETQYF. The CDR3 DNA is TGCAGCAGTAACGGAGGGGCGGGAGAGACCCAGTACTTC.

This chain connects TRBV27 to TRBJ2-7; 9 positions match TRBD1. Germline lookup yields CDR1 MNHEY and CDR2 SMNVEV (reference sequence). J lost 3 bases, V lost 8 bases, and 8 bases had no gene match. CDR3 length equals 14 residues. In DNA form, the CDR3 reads TGTGCCAGCGGATCAAAGACAGGGGGCTACGAGCAGTACTTC. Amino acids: CASGSKTGGYEQYF.

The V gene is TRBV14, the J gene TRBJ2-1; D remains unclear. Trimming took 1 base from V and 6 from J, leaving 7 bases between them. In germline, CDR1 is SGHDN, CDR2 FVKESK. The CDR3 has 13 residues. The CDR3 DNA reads TGTGCCAGCAGCCAAGCCCCCTTCAATGAGCAGTTCTTC. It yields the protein CASSQAPFNEQFF.

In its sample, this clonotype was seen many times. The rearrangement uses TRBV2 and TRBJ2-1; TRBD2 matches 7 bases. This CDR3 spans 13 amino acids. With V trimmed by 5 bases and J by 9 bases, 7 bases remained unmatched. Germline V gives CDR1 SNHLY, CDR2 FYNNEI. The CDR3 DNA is TGTGCCAGCAGTCTGACTAGCTCTGCTGAGCAGTTCTTC. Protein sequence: CASSLTSSAEQFF.

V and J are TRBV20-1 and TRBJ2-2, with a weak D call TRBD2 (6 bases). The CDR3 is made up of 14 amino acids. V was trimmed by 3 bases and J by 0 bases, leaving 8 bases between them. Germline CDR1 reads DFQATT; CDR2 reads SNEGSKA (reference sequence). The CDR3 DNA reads TGCAGTGCTAGTCGGAGGGCGAACACCGGGGAGCTGTTTTTT. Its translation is CSASRRANTGELFF.

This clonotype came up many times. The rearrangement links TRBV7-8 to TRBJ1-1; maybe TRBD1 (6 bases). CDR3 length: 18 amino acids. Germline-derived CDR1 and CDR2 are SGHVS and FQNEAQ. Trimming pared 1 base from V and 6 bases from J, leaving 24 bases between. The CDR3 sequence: CASSLEVGLGGGIPEAFF. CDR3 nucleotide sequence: TGTGCCAGCAGCTTAGAGGTCGGGCTTGGGGGCGGTATTCCTGAAGCTTTCTTT.

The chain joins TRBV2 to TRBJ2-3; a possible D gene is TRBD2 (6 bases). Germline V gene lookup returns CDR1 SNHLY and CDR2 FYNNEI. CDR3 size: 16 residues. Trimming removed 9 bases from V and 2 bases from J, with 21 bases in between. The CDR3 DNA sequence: TGTGCCAGAAGAAGGTTAGTCGGGACTGACACAGATACGCAGTATTTT. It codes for CARRRLVGTDTDTQYF.

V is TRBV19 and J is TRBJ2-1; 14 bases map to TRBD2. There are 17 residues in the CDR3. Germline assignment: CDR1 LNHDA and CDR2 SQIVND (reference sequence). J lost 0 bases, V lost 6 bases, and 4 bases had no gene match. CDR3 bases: TGTGCCAGTAGAGGGACTAGCGGGAGTGCCTCCTACAATGAGCAGTTCTTC. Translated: CASRGTSGSASYNEQFF. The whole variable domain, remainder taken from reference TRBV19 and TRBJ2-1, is DGGITQSPKYLFRKEGQNVTLSCEQNLNHDAMYWYRQDPGQGLRLIYYSQIVNDFQKGDIAEGYSVSREKKESFPLTVTSAQKNPTAFYLCASRGTSGSASYNEQFFGPGTRLTVL.

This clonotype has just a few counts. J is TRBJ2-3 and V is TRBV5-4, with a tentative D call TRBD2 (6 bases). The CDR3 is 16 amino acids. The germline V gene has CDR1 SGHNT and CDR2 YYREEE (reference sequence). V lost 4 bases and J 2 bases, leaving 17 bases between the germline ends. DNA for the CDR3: TGTGCCAGCAGCGAAGAGCGGGTATCAAACACAGATACGCAGTATTTT. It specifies CASSEERVSNTDTQYF.

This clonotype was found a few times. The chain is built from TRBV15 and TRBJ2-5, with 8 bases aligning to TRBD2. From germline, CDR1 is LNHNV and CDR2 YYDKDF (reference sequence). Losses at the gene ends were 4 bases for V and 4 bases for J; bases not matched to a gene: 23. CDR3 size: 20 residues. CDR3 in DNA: TGTGCCACCAGCATCGGAAACTGGGGGAGCGGGAGAACTGGCGGAGAGACCCAGTACTTC. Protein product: CATSIGNWGSGRTGGETQYF.

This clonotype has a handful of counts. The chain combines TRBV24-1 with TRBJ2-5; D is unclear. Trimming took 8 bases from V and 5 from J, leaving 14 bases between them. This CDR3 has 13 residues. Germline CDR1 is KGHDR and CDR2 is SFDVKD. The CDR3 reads CATTGATSETQYF. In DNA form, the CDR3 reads TGTGCCACCACGGGCGCTACCTCCGAGACCCAGTACTTC.

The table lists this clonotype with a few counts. CDR3 loop: CASSKGLFETQYF. CDR3 DNA sequence: TGTGCCAGCAGCAAGGGACTATTTGAGACCCAGTACTTC. This sequence joins TRBV6-1 and TRBJ2-5; 7 nucleotides align to TRBD2. This CDR3 is built from 13 residues. The V and J ends lost 6 bases and 5 bases, in that order; junction bases with no gene match: 6. Germline-derived CDR1 and CDR2 are MNHNS and SASEGT.